A single sample gave rise to the 7 T cell receptor beta chains below, sequenced in a study of T cells after yellow fever vaccination. TCRdb reprocessed the 5' RACE reads with MiXCR, giving one entry per CDR3 protein. The repertoire includes under 300,000 distinct CDR3 sequences, approximately 12% of them detected once, and about 0.51% sits in the top ten. The source was CD4+ T cells sorted from PBMCs, collected 45 days after the yellow fever booster vaccination. These receptors came from a man aged 30 to 45 who received the YFV17D yellow fever vaccine.

This clonotype has only a few counts. The rearrangement uses TRBV2 and TRBJ2-7; 7 bases are shared with TRBD2. V lost 6 bases, J lost 0 bases, and 8 bases stayed unmatched. Germline CDR1 is SNHLY and CDR2 is FYNNEI. This CDR3 is 15 amino acids long. The CDR3, as DNA: TGTGCCAGCAGCCTGGAAGCGGGACCCTCCTACGAGCAGTACTTC. Translating it yields CASSLEAGPSYEQYF.

V and J are TRBV19 and TRBJ2-5; TRBD1 agrees at 9 bases. V lost 6 bases and J lost 4; bases outside the gene matches: 9. Germline loops: CDR1 LNHDA, CDR2 SQIVND (reference sequence). The CDR3 covers 15 residues. The CDR3: CASSKQGALVETQYF. The CDR3 DNA reads TGTGCCAGTAGCAAACAGGGGGCACTCGTAGAGACCCAGTACTTC.

In nucleotides, the CDR3 is TGCAGTGTCCTGACTAGCGGGAGGGGAGATACGCAGTATTTT. This translates into CSVLTSGRGDTQYF. The rearrangement uses TRBV20-1 and TRBJ2-3; 14 bases match TRBD2. The CDR3 consists of 14 residues. Germline V CDR1 and CDR2: DFQATT, SNEGSKA (reference sequence). With V trimmed by 7 bases and J by 5 bases, 5 bases remained unmatched.

In this sample, this clonotype turned up a few times. The chain recombines TRBV12-3 or TRBV12-4 with TRBJ2-7; TRBD2 might be the D (6 bases). There are 15 residues in the CDR3. V was trimmed by 6 bases and J by 1 base, leaving 16 bases between them. CDR3 amino acids: CASSPSGSLSYEQYF. CDR3 nucleotides: TGTGCCAGCAGCCCCAGCGGGTCACTTTCCTACGAGCAGTACTTC.

This chain links TRBV18 with TRBJ2-5; D possibly matches TRBD1 or TRBD2 (5 bases each). V was shortened by 2 bases and J by 5 bases, with 9 bases between the two germline ends. Per the germline V gene, CDR1 is KGHSH and CDR2 is LQKENI. The CDR3 covers 13 residues. The CDR3 nucleotides are TGTGCCAGCTCACCAGGGGCTAGCGAGACCCAGTACTTC. Protein product: CASSPGASETQYF.

The V call is TRBV18, the J call TRBJ2-2; 11 bases are a match to TRBD2. Germline V gene sequence: CDR1 KGHSH, CDR2 LQKENI. The trim removed 4 bases at V and 4 bases at J, leaving 11 bases unmatched. This CDR3 has 18 amino acids. This CDR3 is CASSRTTPGLAGTGELFF. The CDR3 DNA is TGTGCCAGCTCACGAACAACACCTGGACTAGCGGGCACCGGGGAGCTGTTTTTT.

This clonotype was recorded many times. The chain combines TRBV20-1 with TRBJ1-1, with 9 nucleotides matching TRBD1. V lost 0 bases, J lost 4 bases, and 6 bases stayed unmatched. The CDR3 length is 15 residues. Germline-derived CDR1 and CDR2 are DFQATT and SNEGSKA (reference sequence). DNA of the CDR3: TGCAGTGCTAGAGACCCATCGACAGGGGGCACTGAAGCTTTCTTT. Its protein product is CSARDPSTGGTEAFF.